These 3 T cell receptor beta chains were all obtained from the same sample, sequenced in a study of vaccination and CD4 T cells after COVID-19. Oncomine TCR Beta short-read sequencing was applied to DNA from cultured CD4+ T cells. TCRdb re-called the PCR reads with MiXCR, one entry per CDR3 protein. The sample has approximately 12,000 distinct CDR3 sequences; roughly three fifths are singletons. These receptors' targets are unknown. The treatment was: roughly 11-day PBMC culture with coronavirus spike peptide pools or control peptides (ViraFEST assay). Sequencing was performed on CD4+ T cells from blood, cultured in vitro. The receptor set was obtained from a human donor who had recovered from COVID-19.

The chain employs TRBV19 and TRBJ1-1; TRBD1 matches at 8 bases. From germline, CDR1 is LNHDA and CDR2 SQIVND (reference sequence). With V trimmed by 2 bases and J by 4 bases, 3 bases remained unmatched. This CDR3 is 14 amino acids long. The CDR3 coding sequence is TGTGCCAGTAGTATAATGGACAGGGCCACTGAAGCTTTCTTT. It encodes CASSIMDRATEAFF. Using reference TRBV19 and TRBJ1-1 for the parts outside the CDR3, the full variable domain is DGGITQSPKYLFRKEGQNVTLSCEQNLNHDAMYWYRQDPGQGLRLIYYSQIVNDFQKGDIAEGYSVSREKKESFPLTVTSAQKNPTAFYLCASSIMDRATEAFFGQGTRLTVV.

CDR3 sequence reads: CASSNAGHAGRVVIQYF. As DNA, the CDR3 is TGTGCCAGCAGCAACGCGGGACATGCGGGCCGCGTGGTCATTCAGTACTTC. The chain joins TRBV5-8 to TRBJ2-4, with D perhaps TRBD1 or TRBD2 (6 bases each). Germline CDR1 is SGHTS and CDR2 is YDEGEE. Trimming took off 4 bases at V and 9 bases at J, with 26 bases between the two ends. CDR3 size: 17 residues.

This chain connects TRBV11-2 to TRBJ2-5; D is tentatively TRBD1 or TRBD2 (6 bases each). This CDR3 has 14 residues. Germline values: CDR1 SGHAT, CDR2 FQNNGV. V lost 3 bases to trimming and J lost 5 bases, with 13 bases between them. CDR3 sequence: CASSFKYGGETQYF. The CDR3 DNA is TGTGCCAGCAGCTTCAAATACGGGGGCGAGACCCAGTACTTC.